This T cell receptor beta chain came from a study of OX40 agonist ivuxolimab in advanced cancers. Whole-study context: Six ivuxolimab dose levels, 0.01 to 10 mg/kg, were given intravenously every 2 weeks. Recorded diagnoses for dose-escalation patients were hepatocellular carcinoma, melanoma, renal cell or head and neck cancer.

Study observations and caveats: CD8+ T cells were the subset that, on average, had more expanded clones than CD4+. Circulating CD4+ and CD8+ T cells showed clonal expansion by week 6 at 0.1 to 3.0 mg/kg.

Data came from immunoSEQ multiplex PCR; TCRdb stores just in-frame clones and leaves some out. The sample records around 54,000 clones, under 95% being singletons. There are a few counts of this clone. Its antigen remains unknown. The CDR3 is made up of 12 amino acids. V lost 9 bases and J lost 1; bases outside the gene matches: 2. Germline CDR1 SNHLY, CDR2 FYNNEI. This TCR was recovered from an adult with an advanced solid tumor such as melanoma, head and neck, liver or kidney cancer. The specimen was CD4+ or CD8+ T cells sorted from blood, collected in a trial of the OX40 agonist ivuxolimab. The chain employs TRBV2 and TRBJ1-1; 7 bases align to TRBD1. The CDR3 DNA reads as TGTGCCAGTCACAGGGGGAACACTGAAGCTTTCTTT. Amino acid sequence: CASHRGNTEAFF.